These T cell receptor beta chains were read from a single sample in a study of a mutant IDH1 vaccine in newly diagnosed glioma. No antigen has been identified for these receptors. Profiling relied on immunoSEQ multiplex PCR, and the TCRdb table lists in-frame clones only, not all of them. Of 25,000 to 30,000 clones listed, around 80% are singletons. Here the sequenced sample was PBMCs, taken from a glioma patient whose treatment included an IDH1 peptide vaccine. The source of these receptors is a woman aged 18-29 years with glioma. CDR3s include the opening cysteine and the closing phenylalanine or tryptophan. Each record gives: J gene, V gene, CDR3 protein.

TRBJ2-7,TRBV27,CASSPYTGNEQYF
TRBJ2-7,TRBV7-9,CASSSTDPSSYEQYF
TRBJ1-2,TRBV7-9,CASSLDTSHGYTF
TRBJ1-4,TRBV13,CASSPRQGVDEKLFF
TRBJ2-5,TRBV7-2,CASSLGGQFQETQYF
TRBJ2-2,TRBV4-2,CASSLQTGQGTTGELFF
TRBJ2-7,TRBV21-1,CASSKEGSGRLLHYPQNYEQYF
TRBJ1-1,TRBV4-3,CASSQGTGRGNTEAFF
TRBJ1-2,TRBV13,CASSLGGWAGYTF
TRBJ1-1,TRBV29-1,CSASPQNTEAFF
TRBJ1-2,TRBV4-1,CATWTTEPGYTF
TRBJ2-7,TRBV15,CATSRDGSREEQYF
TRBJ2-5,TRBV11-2,CASSLVGFQETQYF
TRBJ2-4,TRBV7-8,CASKALAKNIQYF
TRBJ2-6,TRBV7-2,CASSLAGAATSGANVLTF
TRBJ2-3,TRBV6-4,CASSALLAGGPDTQYF
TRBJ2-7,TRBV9,CASSVGGGGEQYF
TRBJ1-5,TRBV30,CAWSWGRSNQPQHF
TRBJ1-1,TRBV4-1,CASSQVAGGTEAFF
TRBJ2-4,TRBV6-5,CASRGQAKNIQYF
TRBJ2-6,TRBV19,CASRAGEAGANVLTF
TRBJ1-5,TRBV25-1,CASSEGTFPGQPQHF
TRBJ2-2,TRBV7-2,CASSLGNTGELFF
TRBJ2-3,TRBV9,CASSVGTPPRDTQYF